This TCR beta chain was sequenced in a study of T cells in Graves' hyperthyroidism and ophthalmopathy. Amplified TCR beta CDR3 regions derived from RNA transcripts. The TCR CDR3 was amplified in a first-round RT-PCR using the HTBI primer set. Using its own MiXCR run on the multiplex PCR reads, TCRdb lists one record per CDR3 protein. The data contain 650,000 to 850,000 distinct CDR3 sequences, approximately 18% of them singletons. Findings of the study overall: The model anticipated ophthalmopathy a median approximately 6.7 months pre-onset. In the analysis, a 13 V-J model separated ophthalmopathy from stable hyperthyroidism. Also found in blood were most expanded thyroid clonotypes above 0.001.

This CDR3 comprises 17 residues. Germline V CDR1 and CDR2: SGDLS, YYNGEE. V shed 2 bases and J 5 bases; nucleotides not matched to a gene: 10. About this clonotype: Its antigen is undetermined.

The chain recombines TRBV9 with TRBJ2-5; 12 positions match TRBD2. This clonotype was obtained from a woman aged 45-60 years with Graves' hyperthyroidism that later progressed to Graves' ophthalmopathy. The sample consisted of blood. Here the CDR3 DNA reads TGTGCCAGCAGCGTCCGGACTAGCGGGGTCCTAGGGGAGACCCAGTACTTC. It is translated as CASSVRTSGVLGETQYF.